Shown below are 4 T cell receptor beta chains from a single sample sequenced in a study of T cell responses to AZD1222 COVID-19 vaccine. The protocol was immunoSEQ multiplex PCR, while the TCRdb copy is restricted to in-frame clones and leaves out a portion. Among around 81,000 clones listed, approximately 90% were seen once. The sequenced sample was peripheral blood, obtained 28 days after the second AZD1222 dose. The source of these receptors is an adult who received the AZD1222 COVID-19 vaccine.

The chain links TRBV10-3 to TRBJ1-1; TRBD1 aligns across 7 bases. The CDR3 extends over 13 amino acids. V lost 6 bases to trimming and J lost 5 bases; unmatched junction nucleotides: 6. Germline loops: CDR1 ENHRY, CDR2 SYGVKD. The DNA of the CDR3 is TGTGCCATCAGCGGACAGGAAAAAACTGAAGCTTTCTTT. It yields the protein CAISGQEKTEAFF.

The J gene is TRBJ2-2, the V gene TRBV27, with 10 bases that match TRBD2. V gave up 5 bases and J gave up 0 bases; unmatched junction bases: 6. There are 17 residues in the CDR3. CDR1 is MNHEY and CDR2 is SMNVEV in the germline V gene (reference sequence). This CDR3 reads CASSRAGTSANTGELFF. CDR3 nucleotides: TGTGCCAGCAGTAGAGCCGGGACTAGCGCGAACACCGGGGAGCTGTTTTTT.

This clone has a handful of counts. The chain has TRBV20-1 and TRBJ2-3; D is undetermined. With 3 bases removed from V and 1 base from J, the gap between germline ends came to 8 bases. Germline V lookup: CDR1 DFQATT, CDR2 SNEGSKA (reference sequence). The CDR3 loop spans 13 amino acids. This CDR3 is CSASSPGTDTQYF. DNA for the CDR3: TGCAGTGCTAGTAGCCCGGGCACAGATACGCAGTATTTT.

The CDR3 DNA reads as TGCAGTGCTAGTGCGGGGGGGCGTGGTCTGGAGCAGTACTTC. Protein product: CSASAGGRGLEQYF. The chain uses TRBV20-1 and TRBJ2-7; 9 bases match TRBD2. CDR3 length: 14 amino acids. Germline V gene data show CDR1 as DFQATT and CDR2 as SNEGSKA (reference sequence). With V trimmed by 3 bases and J by 7 bases, 10 bases remained unmatched.